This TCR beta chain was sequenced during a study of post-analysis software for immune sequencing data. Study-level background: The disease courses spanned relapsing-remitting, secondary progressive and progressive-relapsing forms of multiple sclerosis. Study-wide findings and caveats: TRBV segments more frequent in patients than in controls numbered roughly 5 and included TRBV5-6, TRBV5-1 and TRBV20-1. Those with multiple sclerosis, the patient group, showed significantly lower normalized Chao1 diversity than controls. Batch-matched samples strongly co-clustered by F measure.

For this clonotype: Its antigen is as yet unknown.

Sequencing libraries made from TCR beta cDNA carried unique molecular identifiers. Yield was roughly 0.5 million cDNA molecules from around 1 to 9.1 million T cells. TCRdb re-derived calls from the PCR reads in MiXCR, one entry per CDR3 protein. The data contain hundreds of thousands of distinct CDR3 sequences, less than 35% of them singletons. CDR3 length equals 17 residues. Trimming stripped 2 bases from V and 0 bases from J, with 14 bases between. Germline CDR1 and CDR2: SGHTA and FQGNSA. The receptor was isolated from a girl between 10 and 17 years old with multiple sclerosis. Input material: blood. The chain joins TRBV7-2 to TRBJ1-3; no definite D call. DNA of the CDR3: TGTGCCAGCAGCTTATCGGGCTGGGCCGTCTCTGGAAACACCATATATTTT. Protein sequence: CASSLSGWAVSGNTIYF.